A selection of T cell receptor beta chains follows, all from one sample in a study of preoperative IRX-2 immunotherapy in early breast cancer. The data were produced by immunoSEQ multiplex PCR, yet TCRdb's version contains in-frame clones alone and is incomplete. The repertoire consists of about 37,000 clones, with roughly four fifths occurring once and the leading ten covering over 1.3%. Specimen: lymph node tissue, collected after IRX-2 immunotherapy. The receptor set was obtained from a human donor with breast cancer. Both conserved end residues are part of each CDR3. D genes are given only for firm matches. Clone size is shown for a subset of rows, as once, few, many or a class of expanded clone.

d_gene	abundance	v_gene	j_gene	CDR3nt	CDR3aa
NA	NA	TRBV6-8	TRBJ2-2	TGTGCCAGCAGCCTCCGAACCGCGATCGGGGAGCTGTTTTTT	CASSLRTAIGELFF
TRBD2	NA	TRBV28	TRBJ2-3	TGTGCCAGCAGTCGACTAGCGGCCGGAGATACGCAGTATTTT	CASSRLAAGDTQYF
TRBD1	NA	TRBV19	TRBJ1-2	TGTGCCAGTAGCCGGGGACAGAACTATGGCTACACCTTC	CASSRGQNYGYTF
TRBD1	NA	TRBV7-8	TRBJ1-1	TGTGCCAGCAGCTGGGGACAGGTTAACACTGAAGCTTTCTTT	CASSWGQVNTEAFF
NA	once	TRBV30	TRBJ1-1	TGTGCCTGGAGCGGGGTCTTGAACACTGAAGCTTTCTTT	CAWSGVLNTEAFF
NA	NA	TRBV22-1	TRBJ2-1	TGTGCCAGCAGTCCAGGAGCGGGGAAATACTACAATGAGCAGTTCTTC	CASSPGAGKYYNEQFF
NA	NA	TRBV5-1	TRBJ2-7	TGCGCCAGCAGCCTAGTGGGGGATAAACACGAGCAGTACTTC	CASSLVGDKHEQYF
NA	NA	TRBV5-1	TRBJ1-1	TGCGCCAGCAGCTTGGGTAGGGCGGGGACTGAAGCTTTCTTT	CASSLGRAGTEAFF
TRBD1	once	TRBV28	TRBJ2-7	TGTGCCAGCAGTGATGCGGGACAGGGAAAGAATTACTACGAGCAGTACTTC	CASSDAGQGKNYYEQYF
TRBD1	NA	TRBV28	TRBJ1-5	TGTGCCAGCAGTTCCCGACAGGGGCATCAGCCCCAGCATTTT	CASSSRQGHQPQHF
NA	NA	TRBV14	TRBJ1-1	TGTGCCAGCAGCCATCACAGGTTGAGGGACACTGAAGCTTTCTTT	CASSHHRLRDTEAFF
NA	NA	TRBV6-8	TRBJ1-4	TGTGCCAGCAGTTATTCGGGGGGAATTGAAAAACTGTTTTTT	CASSYSGGIEKLFF
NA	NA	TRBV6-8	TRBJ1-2	TGTGCCAGCAGCCCGGACCCTGGGGCTAACTATGGCTACACCTTC	CASSPDPGANYGYTF
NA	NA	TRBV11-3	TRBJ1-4	TGTGCCAGCAGCGGGGCCGGGACAAGTAATGAAAAACTGTTTTTT	CASSGAGTSNEKLFF
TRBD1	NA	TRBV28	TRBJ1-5	TGTGCCAGCAGTGGGTCCCCGTCGACAGGGGCCCGCAATCAGCCCCAGCATTTT	CASSGSPSTGARNQPQHF
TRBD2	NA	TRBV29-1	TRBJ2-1	TGCAGCGTTGGGCCTAGCGGGGGGACTTACAATGAGCAGTTCTTC	CSVGPSGGTYNEQFF
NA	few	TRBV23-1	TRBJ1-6	TGCGCCAGTCCTTATAGGACTCCCAGGAGGAATTCACCCCTCCACTTT	CASPYRTPRRNSPLHF
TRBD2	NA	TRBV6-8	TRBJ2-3	TGTGCCATCAGTCCTAAAGGACTAGCGGGGGGACCCAGCACAGATACGCAGTATTTT	CAISPKGLAGGPSTDTQYF
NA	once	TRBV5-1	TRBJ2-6	TGCGCCAGCAGCTTTATTATCTCTGGGGCCAACGTCCTGACTTTC	CASSFIISGANVLTF
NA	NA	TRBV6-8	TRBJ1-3	TGTGCCAGCAGTTACGGTGGGTCTGGAAACACCATATATTTT	CASSYGGSGNTIYF
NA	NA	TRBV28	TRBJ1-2	TGTGCCAGCAGTCGGACAGTGCGTGTCGTCGGTGGCTACACCTTC	CASSRTVRVVGGYTF
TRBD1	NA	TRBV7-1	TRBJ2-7	TGTGCCAGCAGCCGGACAGGGTCCTACGAGCAGTACTTC	CASSRTGSYEQYF
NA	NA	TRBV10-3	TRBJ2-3	TGTGCCATCAGTGAGTCGAACTGGCCTAGCACAGATACGCAGTATTTT	CAISESNWPSTDTQYF
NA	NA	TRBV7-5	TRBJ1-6	TGTGCCAGCAGCTTTCAGGCCGATAATTCACCCCTCCACTTT	CASSFQADNSPLHF
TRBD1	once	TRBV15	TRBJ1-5	TGTGCCACCAGCAGAGATCTCTTCCTAACAGGGGTGGATCAGCCCCAGCATTTT	CATSRDLFLTGVDQPQHF
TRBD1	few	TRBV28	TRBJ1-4	TGTGCCAGCACCCCGGACAGGGGAGGAACTAATGAAAAACTGTTTTTT	CASTPDRGGTNEKLFF
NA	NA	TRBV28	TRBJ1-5	TGTGCCAGCAGTCTCGTGGGGATGGGTTCAAGCAATCAGCCCCAGCATTTT	CASSLVGMGSSNQPQHF
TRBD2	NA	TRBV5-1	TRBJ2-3	TGCGCCAGCAGCTTGGATAGCGGGGGGGCTGGAGATACGCAGTATTTT	CASSLDSGGAGDTQYF
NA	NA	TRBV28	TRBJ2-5	TGTGCCAGCAGTTTTGGCGGGGCATCGAAAGAGACCCAGTACTTC	CASSFGGASKETQYF
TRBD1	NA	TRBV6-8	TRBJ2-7	TGTGCCAGCAGTTACCTAACAGGGGGCCGGTACGAGCAGTACTTC	CASSYLTGGRYEQYF
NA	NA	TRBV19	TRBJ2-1	TGTGCCAGTAGTCTAGGGGGTCTTAACTCCTACAATGAGCAGTTCTTC	CASSLGGLNSYNEQFF
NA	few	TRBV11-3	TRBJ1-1	TGTGCCAGCAGCTTGGCTTCAGGGGCGACTGAAGCTTTCTTT	CASSLASGATEAFF
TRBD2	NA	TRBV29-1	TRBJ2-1	TGCAGCGTTGTGGCGGGGGACTCCTACAATGAGCAGTTCTTC	CSVVAGDSYNEQFF
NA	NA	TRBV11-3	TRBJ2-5	TGTGCCAGCAGCTTACTCCGGGACTTCCCATACCAAGAGACCCAGTACTTC	CASSLLRDFPYQETQYF